This T cell receptor (beta chain) was captured in a study of post-analysis software for immune sequencing data. As for the study in general: In terms of disease course, relapsing-remitting, secondary progressive and progressive-relapsing multiple sclerosis were included. Study-wide results and caveats: Under F measure analysis, samples from one preparation batch co-clustered strongly. In patients, TRBV5-6, TRBV5-1 and TRBV20-1 belonged to 4 or 5 TRBV segments found more frequently than in controls.

The CDR3 is made up of 16 amino acids. V lost 3 bases and J lost 0; bases outside the gene matches: 6. Looked up from germline, CDR1 is LGHNA and CDR2 is YSLEER. TCR beta libraries were prepared from cDNA with unique molecular identifiers. Using its own MiXCR run on the PCR reads, TCRdb lists one record per CDR3 protein. The data contain about half a million distinct CDR3 sequences, less than 45% of them seen just once; the ten biggest clones take up over 10%. About this clonotype itself: Its antigen is unknown.

The chain recombines TRBV4-3 with TRBJ1-1; 8 positions match TRBD1. The sample was blood. This TCR was recovered from a girl aged 5 to 17 with multiple sclerosis. Here the CDR3 DNA reads TGCGCCAGCAGCCACGGGGGACAGGTAATGAACACTGAAGCTTTCTTT. Translating it yields CASSHGGQVMNTEAFF.